This TCR beta chain stems from a study of shared clonotypes between healthy human individuals. Genomic DNA per cell subset filled all wells of several immunoSEQ plates. Sorted-subset replicate PCRs used about 0.2 ug DNA, about 30,000 T cell genomes. Sequenced by immunoSEQ multiplex PCR; TCRdb stores in-frame clones only, minus some. Here the sample spans about 2 million clones, around 96% being singletons. Naive CD8 cells, CD45RO-negative and positively selected for CCR7, excluded terminally differentiated effector memory CD45RA+ cells. Worth noting for this clone: What it recognizes is unknown.

Overall study findings and caveats: A generally larger estimated richness was seen in naive subsets than in memory subsets. Compared with clonotypes that all four donors shared, non-shared clonotypes had lower generation probabilities.

Trimming pared 5 bases from V and 2 bases from J, leaving 7 bases between. CDR3 length: 12 residues. Germline V gene data show CDR1 as SEHNR and CDR2 as FQNEAQ (reference sequence). Sequences were obtained from naive CD8+ T cells sorted from blood. The chain combines TRBV7-9 with TRBJ2-7, with D unclear. This receptor was obtained from a young man in good health. The CDR3 region has the DNA TGTGCCAGCAGCATCGACACCTACGAGCAGTACTTC. Encoded protein: CASSIDTYEQYF.